Below are 23 T cell receptor beta chains sequenced from a single sample in a study of T cell clonality in common variable immunodeficiency. Sequenced by immunoSEQ multiplex PCR; TCRdb stores in-frame clones only, minus some. The sample shows around 45,000 clones, none of them appearing just once. The specimen was peripheral blood mononuclear cells. All receptors come from a person aged 18 to 70 in good health.

This clone was seen many times. From the germline J gene comes the end of the CDR3, since the read stops 3 residues before it. The chain carries TRBV7-8 and TRBJ2-3, with D possibly TRBD2 on 6 matching bases. Germline V gene data show CDR1 as SGHVS and CDR2 as FQNEAQ. The V gene lost 1 base and the J gene lost 2 bases, with 13 bases spanning the gap. This CDR3 has 16 amino acids. CDR3 sequence reads: CASSLGPGTLTDTQYF. The CDR3 DNA, read in part, is TGTGCCAGCAGCTTAGGGCCCGGGACTCTCACAGATACG.

This clone was counted at least ten times. The read ends 3 residues shy of where the CDR3 ends; the end is completed using the germline J gene. This chain connects TRBV7-9 to TRBJ2-5; 8 nucleotides agree with TRBD2. In germline, CDR1 is SEHNR, CDR2 FQNEAQ (reference sequence). This CDR3 has 15 amino acids. The V and J ends lost 2 bases and 3 bases, in that order; junction bases with no gene match: 5. The CDR3: CASSLSLRGEETQYF. CDR3 DNA (partial): TGTGCCAGCAGCTTAAGCTTGCGGGGGGAAGAGACC.

This clone was observed many times. With the read ending 3 residues before the CDR3 end, the germline J gene is used to fill in that end. This CDR3 is also generated by other DNA sequences in the sample. The chain links TRBV5-3 to TRBJ2-2, with a tentative D call TRBD1 (6 bases). TRBV5-3 is an open reading frame, and its role is uncertain. The length of the CDR3 is 20 residues. V dropped 7 bases and J dropped 6 bases, with 34 bases sitting between them. The CDR3 sequence: CARAQKTYRVGYVQAGELFF. CDR3 DNA, as far as it was read: TGTGCCAGAGCCCAGAAAACCTACAGGGTTGGTTACGTTCAAGCCGGGGAG.

This clone came up many times. Sequencing ends 3 residues short of the CDR3 end; the germline J gene provides the rest. The rearrangement uses TRBV20-1 and TRBJ2-3; maybe TRBD2 (6 bases). The ends were cut back, 1 base at V and 0 bases at J, with 11 bases in the middle. Germline values: CDR1 DFQATT, CDR2 SNEGSKA (reference sequence). The CDR3 has 15 residues. This chain's CDR3 is CSARGGDSSTDTQYF. The DNA read from the CDR3 is TGCAGTGCTAGAGGGGGGGACTCTAGCACAGATACG.

In its sample, this clone was seen a few times. The germline gene is not matched at one end of the junction; a read error may be the cause. The read comes to an end 3 residues before the CDR3 does, leaving the germline J gene to fill in the end. The sample carries other DNA sequences with the same CDR3. The chain joins TRBV7-9 to TRBJ1-3; TRBD1 might be the D (6 bases). Germline V gene data show CDR1 as SEHNR and CDR2 as FQNEAQ (reference sequence). The CDR3 contains 14 residues. The CDR3 spells CASSSQGSGNTIYF. The covered CDR3 bases are TGTGCCAGCAGCTCACAGGGTTCTGGAAACACA.

As concerns this clone: The observed sequence ends 3 residues before the CDR3 terminus, with the missing tail filled in from the germline J gene. The rearrangement uses TRBV4-2 and TRBJ2-7; unclear D gene. Trimming removed 0 bases from V and 1 base from J, with 13 bases in between. This CDR3 is built from 16 residues. CDR1 is LGHNA, CDR2 YNFKEQ, per germline. CDR3 protein: CASSQEAVAPSYEQYF. Incomplete CDR3 DNA: TGTGCCAGCAGCCAAGAGGCCGTAGCCCCTTCCTACGAG.

This clone showed up many times. The CDR3 DNA, read in part, is TGTGCCAGCTCACCACTCAATAGCGTGGGACAAGAGACC. Amino acids: CASSPLNSVGQET. The entire CDR3 reads CASSPLNSVGQETQYF. The chain couples TRBV18 to TRBJ2-5; D may be TRBD2 (5 bases). The read ends 3 residues early relative to the CDR3; the germline J gene fills the gap. CDR1 and CDR2 (germline): KGHSH, LQKENI. Trimming removed 1 base from V and 2 bases from J, with 14 bases in between. This CDR3 region has 16 residues.

This clone was recorded at least ten times. With the read ending 3 residues before the CDR3 end, the germline J gene is used to fill in that end. The chain employs TRBV13 and TRBJ2-1; 9 bases fit TRBD2. V was pared by 3 bases and J by 6 bases, with 6 bases of the junction left unmatched. The CDR3 runs 15 residues. The germline CDR1 and CDR2 sequences are PRHDT and FYEKMQ (reference sequence). The CDR3 spells CASSFRGGESNEQFF. CDR3 DNA, as far as it was read: TGTGCCAGCAGCTTCCGCGGGGGGGAGAGCAATGAG.

This clone appeared a few times. The read gets to within 3 residues of the CDR3 end, and the germline J gene fills in the rest. The V and J genes are TRBV10-2 and TRBJ2-4; tentative D call: TRBD1 (6 bases). The CDR3 is 17 residues long. Germline CDR1 and CDR2: WSHSY and SAAADI. V shed 0 bases and J shed 1 base, with 13 bases lying between them. The sequenced part of the CDR3 DNA is TGCGCCAGCAGTGAGTCGGTGGGGGCGCGGGCCAAAAACATT. Protein sequence: CASSESVGARAKNI. The full-length CDR3 reads as CASSESVGARAKNIQYF.

This clone was seen many times. The CDR3 end falls 3 residues outside the read, so it is completed with the germline J gene. The chain combines TRBV5-1 with TRBJ2-1, with 9 bases lining up with TRBD1. In germline, CDR1 is SGHRS, CDR2 YFSETQ. After removal of 3 bases from V and 6 bases from J, the junction contained 4 bases not matched to a gene. This CDR3 contains 14 residues. CDR3 DNA, as far as it was read: TGCGCCAGCAGCTCGGGACAGGGTGGCAATGAG. It yields the protein CASSSGQGGNE. The full CDR3 protein reads CASSSGQGGNEQFF.

This clone was counted only a few times. The sequenced fragment ends 3 residues before the CDR3 boundary, so the rest is inferred from the germline J gene. This chain connects TRBV19 to TRBJ1-1; 7 bases match TRBD1. Germline loops: CDR1 LNHDA, CDR2 SQIVND (reference sequence). CDR3 length: 14 residues. CDR3 sequence reads: CASSIKLGTEVAFF. The CDR3 DNA, read in part, is TGTGCCAGTAGTATCAAACTCGGGACAGAAGTA.

In this sample, this clone turned up a few times. The CDR3 DNA, read in part, is TGCGCCAGCACAATGGCGGGCGCAGATACG. Translating it yields CASTMAGADT. The whole CDR3 region reads CASTMAGADTQYF. The chain has TRBV5-1 and TRBJ2-3, with a tentative D call TRBD2 (5 bases). The read ends 3 residues early relative to the CDR3; the germline J gene fills the gap. The V gene lost 6 bases and the J gene lost 4 bases, with 12 bases spanning the gap. This CDR3 comprises 13 residues. Germline loops: CDR1 SGHRS, CDR2 YFSETQ.

This clone was observed many times. The CDR3 goes on 3 residues after the read ends, and that part is filled in from the germline J gene. V gene TRBV5-1 combines with J gene TRBJ1-4; TRBD1 matches at 11 bases. Per germline, CDR1 SGHRS and CDR2 YFSETQ. CDR3 size: 17 residues. V lost 0 bases, J lost 4 bases, and 5 bases stayed unmatched. The CDR3 spells CASSLARDRGVNEKLFF. CDR3 DNA, as far as it was read: TGCGCCAGCAGCTTGGCCCGGGACAGGGGGGTTAATGAAAAA.

This clone was seen repeatedly, ten times or more. An end of the junction does not agree with germline; a read error may underlie this. CDR3 in amino acids: CTSSPGEETQYF. Incomplete CDR3 DNA: TGTACCAGCAGCCCAGGGGAAGAGACC. This rearrangement joins TRBV6-2 or TRBV6-3 to TRBJ2-5, with D possibly being TRBD1 (6 bases). The read terminates 3 residues ahead of where the CDR3 ends, so the germline J gene completes it. Germline V gene sequence: CDR1 MNHEY, CDR2 SVGEGT. This CDR3 is built from 12 residues.

This clone was seen many times. The missing CDR3 end, 3 residues past where the read stops, is filled in from the germline J gene. The same CDR3 can be traced to other DNA sequences in this sample. V usage is TRBV7-2 and J usage is TRBJ1-4, with 9 bases aligning to TRBD1. The CDR3 covers 15 residues. V was pared by 1 base and J by 5 bases, with 2 bases of the junction left unmatched. The germline V gene encodes CDR1 SGHTA and CDR2 FQGNSA. The CDR3 is CASSLVGTGNEKLFF. Incomplete CDR3 DNA: TGTGCCAGCAGCTTAGTGGGGACAGGGAATGAAAAA.

This clone was observed at least ten times. The read gets to within 3 residues of the CDR3 end, and the germline J gene fills in the rest. The rearrangement joins TRBV30 to TRBJ2-7; a possible D gene is TRBD1 (5 bases). The CDR3 totals 14 residues. The ends were cut back, 6 bases at V and 2 bases at J, with 17 bases in the middle. Germline V CDR1 and CDR2: GTSNPN, SVGIG (reference sequence). CDR3 DNA, as far as it was read: TGTGCCTGCCCCCGCACAGGTACAACCTACGAG. Protein product: CACPRTGTTYE. The full CDR3 is CACPRTGTTYEQYF.

This clone was counted at least ten times. The sequence runs out 3 residues before the end of the CDR3; the remainder is reconstructed from the germline J gene. The chain joins TRBV19 to TRBJ2-7; D is possibly TRBD1 (6 bases). The CDR3 extends over 15 amino acids. Germline CDR1 and CDR2: LNHDA and SQIVND (reference sequence). Between the trimmed V and J ends, which lost 5 bases and 0 bases, there was a span of 14 bases. CDR3 bases read: TGTGCCAGTAGTCTTCGGACAGTAAGCTCCTACGAG. Its protein is CASSLRTVSSYE. In full, the CDR3 is CASSLRTVSSYEQYF.

This clone was detected many times. The read finishes 3 residues shy of the CDR3 end, and the germline J gene is used to complete it. This chain joins TRBV20-1 and TRBJ1-2; the D is unclear. This CDR3 is 12 amino acids long. Germline lookup yields CDR1 DFQATT and CDR2 SNEGSKA (reference sequence). Partial CDR3 DNA: TGCAGTGCTAGAGGACAAATCGGAGGC. Amino acids: CSARGQIGG. The full CDR3 protein reads CSARGQIGGYTF.

Only a few counts were recorded for this clone. From the germline J gene comes the end of the CDR3, since the read stops 3 residues before it. The chain carries TRBV18 and TRBJ1-1, with 7 bases aligning to TRBD1. The trim removed 5 bases at V and 3 bases at J, leaving 6 bases unmatched. Germline V CDR1 and CDR2: KGHSH, LQKENI. This CDR3 has 14 amino acids. The CDR3 loop reads CASSSGQLDTEAFF. CDR3 DNA (partial): TGTGCCAGCTCATCGGGACAGCTAGACACTGAA. Looking up the rest from reference TRBV18 and TRBJ1-1 gives the full variable domain: NAGVMQNPRHLVRRRGQEARLRCSPMKGHSHVYWYRQLPEEGLKFMVYLQKENIIDESGMPKERFSAEFPKEGPSILRIQQVVRGDSAAYFCASSSGQLDTEAFFGQGTRLTVV.

This clone occurred many times. The read gets to within 3 residues of the CDR3 end, and the germline J gene fills in the rest. The V and J genes are TRBV30 and TRBJ1-5; possible D gene TRBD1, 5 bases. Between the trimmed V and J ends, which lost 1 base and 9 bases, there was a span of 7 bases. From germline, CDR1 is GTSNPN and CDR2 SVGIG (reference sequence). This CDR3 is built from 11 residues. The CDR3 spells CAWSGGGPQHF. CDR3 bases read: TGTGCCTGGAGTGGGGGGGGGCCC.

The table lists this clone with many counts. The read stops 3 residues short of the end of the CDR3; the missing end is completed from the germline J gene. The chain carries TRBV20-1 and TRBJ2-2; D is possibly TRBD1 (5 bases). V lost 7 bases and J lost 6, with 15 bases in between. Germline V gives CDR1 DFQATT, CDR2 SNEGSKA (reference sequence). The CDR3 has 13 amino acids. CDR3 sequence reads: CSDQGTWPGELFF. The CDR3 bases that were read are TGCAGTGACCAGGGTACCTGGCCCGGGGAG.

The table lists this clone with many counts. The read is 3 residues too short to cover the CDR3 end, so that end is filled in from the germline J gene. V is TRBV13 and J is TRBJ2-5, with D perhaps matching TRBD2 (7 bases). The CDR3 runs 14 residues. Trimming pared 5 bases from V and 5 bases from J, leaving 15 bases between. Germline V gene data show CDR1 as PRHDT and CDR2 as FYEKMQ (reference sequence). CDR3 in amino acids: CASSGGGGVETQYF. The covered CDR3 bases are TGTGCCAGCAGCGGGGGCGGGGGAGTCGAGACC.

Points on this clone: A clone one base away is much larger, so this may be a read error. Other DNA sequences in this sample translate to the same CDR3. CDR3 bases read: TGTGCCAGCACCAAGGACAGTGCTGGACTC. It translates to CASTKDSAGL. The entire CDR3 sequence reads CASTKDSAGLAFF. The V call is TRBV6-2 or TRBV6-3, the J call TRBJ1-1; a possible D gene is TRBD1 (6 bases). The read gets to within 3 residues of the CDR3 end, and the germline J gene fills in the rest. The CDR3 length is 13 residues. Germline CDR1 and CDR2: MNHEY and SVGEGT.